This note documents a single T cell receptor (beta chain) sequence. V trimming: 3 bases; J trimming: 6 bases; junction bases outside the gene matches: 4. Germline V gives CDR1 KGHSH, CDR2 LQKENI. The CDR3 contains 14 residues. The data originate from a study of blood T cell repertoires in COVID-19. The wider study: COVID-19 samples collected from the United States, Italy and Spain covered acute and convalescent phases. PBMCs, B-cell-depleted T cells, or T cells were the source of the cDNA or gDNA that made up the material.

Original processing methods: Reference gene primers were amplified, and this amplification served to estimate nucleated cell counts. Clones were read by immunoSEQ multiplex PCR, and TCRdb kept only the in-frame ones, dropping some. That table gives V, J and clone size, and the DNA gave D and trimming. This table has roughly 150,000 clones, around 88% appearing once. J is TRBJ1-5 and V is TRBV18; 8 nucleotides agree with TRBD1. The receptor comes from a woman aged 70 to 79 who had recovered from COVID-19. Specimen: peripheral blood. The CDR3 sequence is CASSPGQGFQPQHF. As DNA, the CDR3 is TGTGCCAGCTCACCCGGACAGGGTTTTCAGCCCCAGCATTTT.